This TCR beta chain derives from a study of cytomegalovirus exposure and HLA in healthy donors. The wider study: Earlier, 180 million or so T cells were analyzed, and about 120 million unique TCR beta sequences were found among them. Regarding the study as a whole: Sequencing likely generated an artifact that appeared as a cluster of highly shared sequence variants. The productive fraction for most TCR beta V segments was about 87% or about 30% in an earlier analysis.

Use of 60 Vbeta and 13 Jbeta primers characterized the PCR. Generated by immunoSEQ multiplex PCR, the TCRdb table keeps only in-frame clones and is missing some. The data hold over 150,000 clones, with 80% observed a single time. Comments on this clone: Its antigen is currently unknown.

The CDR3 loop spans 15 amino acids. Germline CDR1 and CDR2: SGHTS and YDEGEE. V lost 4 bases to trimming and J lost 4 bases; unmatched junction nucleotides: 10. Likely unrecorded immune exposures existed in these nominally healthy donors. The TCR comes from a man aged 25 to 45 in good health and CMV-seropositive. Source material: PBMCs. The gene calls are TRBV5-8 and TRBJ1-2; 7 bases align to TRBD1. The CDR3: CASSQTGRWGYGYTF. DNA of the CDR3: TGTGCCAGCAGCCAGACAGGGCGATGGGGCTATGGCTACACCTTC.